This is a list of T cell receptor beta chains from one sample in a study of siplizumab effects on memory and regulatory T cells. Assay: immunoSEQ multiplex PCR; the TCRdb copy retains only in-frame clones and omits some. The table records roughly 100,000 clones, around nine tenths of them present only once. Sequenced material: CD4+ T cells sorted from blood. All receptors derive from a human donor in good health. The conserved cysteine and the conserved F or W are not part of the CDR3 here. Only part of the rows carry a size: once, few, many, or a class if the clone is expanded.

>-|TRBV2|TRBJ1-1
ASSDFETSNTEAF
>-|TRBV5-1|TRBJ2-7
ASSLVSYYEQY
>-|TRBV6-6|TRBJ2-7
ASRGGQSYEQY
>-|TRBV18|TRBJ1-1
ASSQGQNTEAF
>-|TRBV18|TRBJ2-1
ASSPRWEGMSNEQF
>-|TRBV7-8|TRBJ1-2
ASSLGAAYGYT
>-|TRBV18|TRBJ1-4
ASSFGQLEKLF
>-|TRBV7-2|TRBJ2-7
ASSVRQGMNEQY
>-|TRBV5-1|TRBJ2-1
ASSLTANEQF
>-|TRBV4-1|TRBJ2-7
ASSQALGDRGYEQY
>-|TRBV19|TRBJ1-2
ASSPGTPGYT
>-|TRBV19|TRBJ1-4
ASSIVGATNEKLF
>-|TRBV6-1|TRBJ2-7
ASSDRGRAYEQY
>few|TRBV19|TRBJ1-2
ASTTGQTLLLGYT
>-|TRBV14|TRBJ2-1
ASSLRRDRFSYNEQF
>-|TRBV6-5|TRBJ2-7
ASSYSPTVNSYEQY
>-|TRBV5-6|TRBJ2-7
ASSANRGLEQY
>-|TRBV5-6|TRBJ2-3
ASSLGTGRTDTQY
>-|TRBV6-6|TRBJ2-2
ASGLSRELF
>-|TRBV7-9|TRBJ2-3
ASSLGMQGFGTDTQY
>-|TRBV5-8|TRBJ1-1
ASSSQGLNTEAF